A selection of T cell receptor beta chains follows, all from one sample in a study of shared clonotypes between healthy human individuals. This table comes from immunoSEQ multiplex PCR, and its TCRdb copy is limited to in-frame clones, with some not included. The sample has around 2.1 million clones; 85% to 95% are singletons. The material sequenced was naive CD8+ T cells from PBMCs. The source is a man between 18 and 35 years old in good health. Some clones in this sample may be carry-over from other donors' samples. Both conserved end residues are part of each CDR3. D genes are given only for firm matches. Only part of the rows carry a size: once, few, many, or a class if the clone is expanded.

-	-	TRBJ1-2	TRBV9	CASSDPLSLYGYTF	TGTGCCAGCAGCGATCCCCTGTCCCTCTATGGCTACACCTTC
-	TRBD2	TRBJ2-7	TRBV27	CASSPILAGGPYEQYF	TGTGCCAGCAGCCCTATACTAGCGGGAGGGCCTTACGAGCAGTACTTC
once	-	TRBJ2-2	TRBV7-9	CASRTPGQNTGELFF	TGTGCCAGCAGAACACCGGGACAGAACACCGGGGAGCTGTTTTTT
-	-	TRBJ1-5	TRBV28	CASSLTASRQPQHF	TGTGCCAGCAGTTTAACCGCGAGCCGCCAGCCCCAGCATTTT
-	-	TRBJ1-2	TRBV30	CAWSVGQFYGYTF	TGTGCCTGGAGTGTCGGCCAGTTCTATGGCTATACCTTC
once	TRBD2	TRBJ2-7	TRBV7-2	CASSFSGTSYEQYF	TGTGCCAGCAGCTTTAGCGGGACTAGCTACGAGCAGTACTTC
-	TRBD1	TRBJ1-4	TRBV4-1	CASRTGVEKLFF	TGCGCCAGTAGGACAGGGGTTGAAAAACTGTTTTTT
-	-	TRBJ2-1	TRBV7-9	CASSLVYSNNEQFF	TGTGCCAGCAGCTTAGTATATTCAAACAATGAGCAGTTCTTC
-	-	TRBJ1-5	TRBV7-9	CASSSGIFGVLEGQPQHF	TGTGCCAGCAGCTCGGGAATATTCGGGGTCCTAGAGGGGCAGCCCCAGCATTTT
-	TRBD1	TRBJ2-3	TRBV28	CASSAQDREPDTQYF	TGTGCCAGCAGTGCCCAGGACAGGGAGCCAGATACGCAGTATTTT
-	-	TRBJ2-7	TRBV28	CASSSSTGNEQYF	TGTGCCAGCAGTTCAAGTACAGGGAACGAGCAGTACTTC